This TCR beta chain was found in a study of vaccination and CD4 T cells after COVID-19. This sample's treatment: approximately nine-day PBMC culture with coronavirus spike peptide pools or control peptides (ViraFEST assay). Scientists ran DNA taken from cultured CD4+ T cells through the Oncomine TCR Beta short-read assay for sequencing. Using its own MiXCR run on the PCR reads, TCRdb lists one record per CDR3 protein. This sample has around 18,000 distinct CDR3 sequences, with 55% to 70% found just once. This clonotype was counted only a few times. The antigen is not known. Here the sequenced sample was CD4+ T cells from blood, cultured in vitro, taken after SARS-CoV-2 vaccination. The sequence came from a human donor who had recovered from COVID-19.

CDR3 DNA: TGTGCCAGCAGCAACACCCCCGCCGGCACTGAAGCTTTCTTT. It is translated as CASSNTPAGTEAFF. The chain couples TRBV9 to TRBJ1-1; D call uncertain. From germline, CDR1 is SGDLS and CDR2 YYNGEE. V was trimmed by 4 bases and J by 4 bases, leaving 14 bases between them. The CDR3 has 14 residues. Full variable domain (remainder filled in from reference TRBV9 and TRBJ1-1): DSGVTQTPKHLITATGQRVTLRCSPRSGDLSVYWYQQSLDQGLQFLIQYYNGEERAKGNILERFSAQQFPDLHSELNLSSLELGDSALYFCASSNTPAGTEAFFGQGTRLTVV.